The T cell receptor beta chain described here comes from a study of memory CD4+ T cells and cytomegalovirus serostatus (dated by TCRdb to the late 2010s). A note on the overall study: The 35 or so healthy Belgian adults in the cohort included 9 who were CMV seropositive and some 25 who were CMV seronegative. To replicate a published TCR-based CMV serostatus classifier, the researchers sequenced the CD4+ memory TCRbeta repertoires of a Belgian cohort whose cytomegalovirus serostatus was known. Broader findings and caveats from the paper: The original-framework classifier achieved a median bootstrapped AUC of approximately 0.95 with a 95% CI of 0.76-1.00 on the Belgian cohort. CMV serostatus prediction reached a median bootstrapped AUC of about 0.94 with the original framework and just over 0.9 with a US-trained random forest. Only CD4+CD45RO+ memory cells were sequenced, in contrast to the original study, which included naive and memory CD4+ and CD8+ populations. Among the 160 or so previously reported CMV-associated TCRbeta sequences, 67 showed up in the CD4+ memory repertoires, with each one found in between one and five individuals. Results were interpreted as suggesting that the CMV-associated TCR signature is largely present in the CD4+ memory repertoire.

The V end loses 5 bases and the J end loses 0 bases, and a stretch of 14 bases separates them. CDR1 and CDR2 were assigned from the germline V gene as SGHTA and FQGNSA. Spanning cysteine to phenylalanine, the CDR3 consists of 16 amino acids. Only the CDR3 DNA is retained, 48 bases long and in frame from the first base. Remarks on this clone: Its antigen is not yet known. Base qualities are not at hand, and no much larger clone is one base apart.

Single viable CD3+CD4+CD8-CD45RO+ cells were sorted as memory CD4+ T cells on a FACSAria II. CMV serostatus was assessed using a Roche Elecsys assay, by which serum IgG against CMV pp150, pp28, p38 and p52 was detected. After thawing, total CD4+ T cells were enriched by positive selection with CD4 magnetic microbeads. The samples came from a different study that was designed specifically to examine the CD4+ T cell memory repertoire. Following standard operating procedures, peripheral blood mononuclear cells were isolated and cryopreserved, while serum was kept at -80 degrees C. CD3-PerCP (BW264/56), CD4-APC (RPA-T4), CD45RO-PE (UCHT1) and CD8-Pacific Orange (3B5) antibodies were used for staining, and non-viable cells were excluded with Sytox blue. Genomic DNA was extracted from sorted cells with the Quick-DNA Microprep Kit. TCRbeta DNA was amplified with the immunoSEQ hsTCRbeta kit following the manufacturer's protocol. An Illumina MiSeq instrument was used to sequence the TCRbeta libraries. The source study handled its data this way. After out-of-frame sequences were removed, 2 million to 2.5 million distinct TCRbeta sequences remained, averaging approximately 67,000 per individual. Two values were used to score each individual: the count of roughly 150 previously reported CMV-associated TCRbeta sequences and the total count of productive distinct TCRbeta sequences. A beta-binomial model was reimplemented in Python, and scikit-learn random forests with default parameters were trained on US cohort data. Classifier performance on the Belgian cohort was summarized as median AUC with percentile confidence intervals over 10,000 bootstrap iterations. The clones in this table, taken by TCRdb from immuneACCESS, are in-frame only. Not every clone is retained; where verified, under half of the shortfall comes from an unresolved V gene, and the cause of the rest is unknown. D and trimming come from the DNA, and the V and J calls and clone size come from that table. Present in this sample are around 40,000 clones, roughly four fifths of which were seen just once. The ten largest account for 0.78% of the sample.

This sequence uses TRBV7-2 and TRBJ1-3; the D region possibly corresponds to TRBD1 (5 bases align). Specimen: memory CD4+ T cells from blood. This sequence was found in an adult in good health and CMV-seronegative. The DNA reads as follows: TGTGCCAGCAGCCCCGGGGGGGGATTCTCTGGAAACACCATATATTTT. It specifies CASSPGGGFSGNTIYF. Where the CDR3 stops, the reference TRBV7-2 and TRBJ1-3 genes take over; the full variable domain is GAGVSQSPSNKVTEKGKDVELRCDPISGHTALYWYRQSLGQGLEFLIYFQGNSAPDKSGLPSDRFSAERTGGSVSTLTIQRTQQEDSAVYLCASSPGGGFSGNTIYFGEGSWLTVV.